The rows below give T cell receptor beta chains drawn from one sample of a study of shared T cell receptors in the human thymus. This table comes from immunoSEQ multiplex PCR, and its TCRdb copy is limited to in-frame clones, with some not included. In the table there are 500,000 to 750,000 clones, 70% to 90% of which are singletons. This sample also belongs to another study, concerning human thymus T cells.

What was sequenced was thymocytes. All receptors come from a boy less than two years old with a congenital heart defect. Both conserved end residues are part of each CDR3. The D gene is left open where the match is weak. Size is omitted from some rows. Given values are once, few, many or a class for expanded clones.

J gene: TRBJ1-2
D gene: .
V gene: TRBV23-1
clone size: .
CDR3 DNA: TGCGCCAGCAGTCAATCGTTCCAGGAGGGCTATGGCTACACCTTC
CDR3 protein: CASSQSFQEGYGYTF

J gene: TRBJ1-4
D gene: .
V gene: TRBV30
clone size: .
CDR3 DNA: TGTGCCCCTTGCGAGGGTTACAGAAATGAAAAACTGTTTTTT
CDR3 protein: CAPCEGYRNEKLFF

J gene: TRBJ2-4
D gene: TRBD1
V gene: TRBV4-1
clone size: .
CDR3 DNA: TGCGCCAGCAGCCAAGAGATCCGGGACAGGGCTAAAAACATTCAGTACTTC
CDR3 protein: CASSQEIRDRAKNIQYF

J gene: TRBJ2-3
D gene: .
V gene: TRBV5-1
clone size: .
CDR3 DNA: TGCGCCAGCAGCCCTAGACTGGTCTTAAGGACAGATACGCAGTATTTT
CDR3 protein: CASSPRLVLRTDTQYF

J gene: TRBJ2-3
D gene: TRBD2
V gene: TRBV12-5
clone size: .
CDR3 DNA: TGTGCTAGTGGTTTGGTACGGCCGGGACTAGACACAGATACGCAGTATTTT
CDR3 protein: CASGLVRPGLDTDTQYF

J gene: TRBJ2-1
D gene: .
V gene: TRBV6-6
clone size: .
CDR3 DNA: TGTGCCAGCAGTTACTGGCGGGAGCAGTTCTTC
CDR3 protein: CASSYWREQFF

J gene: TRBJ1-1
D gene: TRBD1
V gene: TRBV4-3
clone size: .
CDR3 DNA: TGCGCCAGCAGCCAAACAGGGGGGAACACTGAAGCTTTCTTT
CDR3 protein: CASSQTGGNTEAFF

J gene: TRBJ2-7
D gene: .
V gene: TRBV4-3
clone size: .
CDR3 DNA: TGCGCCAGCAGCCCCGACAGGACCAAAGCCTACGAGCAGTACTTC
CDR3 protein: CASSPDRTKAYEQYF

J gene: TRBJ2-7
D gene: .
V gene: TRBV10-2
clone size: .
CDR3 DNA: TGCGCCAGCAGCAGGGGCGTGACCCCCTACGAGCAGTACTTC
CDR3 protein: CASSRGVTPYEQYF

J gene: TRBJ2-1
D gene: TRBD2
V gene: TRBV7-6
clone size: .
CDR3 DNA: TGTGCCAGCAGCTTAAAGACTAGCGCCGCTTATGAGCAGTTCTTC
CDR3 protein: CASSLKTSAAYEQFF

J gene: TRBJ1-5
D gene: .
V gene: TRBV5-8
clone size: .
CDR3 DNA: TGTGCCAGCTTCCTCAGGAGGCAGAGAAGCAATCAGCCCCAGCATTTT
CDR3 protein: CASFLRRQRSNQPQHF

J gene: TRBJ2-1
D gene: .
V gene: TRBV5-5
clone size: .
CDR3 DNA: TGTGCCAGCAGCTTGAGTCGGGACAATGAGCAGTTCTTC
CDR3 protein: CASSLSRDNEQFF

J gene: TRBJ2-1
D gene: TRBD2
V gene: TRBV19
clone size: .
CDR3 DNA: TGTGCCAGTAGTCCCTCGACTAGCGGGAGTTTTGGGGAGCAGTTCTTC
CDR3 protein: CASSPSTSGSFGEQFF

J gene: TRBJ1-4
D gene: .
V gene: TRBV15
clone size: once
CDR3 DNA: TGTGCCACCGGCAATCAATTAGGACAGCCCAATGAAAAACTGTTTTTT
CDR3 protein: CATGNQLGQPNEKLFF

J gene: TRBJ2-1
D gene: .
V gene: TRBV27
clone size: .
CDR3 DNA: TGTGCCAGCAGTTTGTCGTATCGCAAGAGCTCCTACAATGAGCAGTTCTTC
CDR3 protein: CASSLSYRKSSYNEQFF

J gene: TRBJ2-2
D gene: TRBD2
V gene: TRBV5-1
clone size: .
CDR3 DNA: TGCGCCAGCAGCCCCTGGGGGGGACGCTCCACCGGGGAGCTGTTTTTT
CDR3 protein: CASSPWGGRSTGELFF

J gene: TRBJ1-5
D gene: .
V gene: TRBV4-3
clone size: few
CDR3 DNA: TGCGCCAGCAGCCAGTCTCCGAGCAATCAGCCCCAGCATTTT
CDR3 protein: CASSQSPSNQPQHF

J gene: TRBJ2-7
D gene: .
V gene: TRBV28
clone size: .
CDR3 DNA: TGTGCCAGCAGTCTATCGGACAGCTCCTACGAGCAGTACTTC
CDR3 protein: CASSLSDSSYEQYF

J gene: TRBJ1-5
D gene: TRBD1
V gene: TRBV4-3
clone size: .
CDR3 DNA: TGCGCCAGCAGCCAAGTCTATACAGGGGGAGATCAGCCCCAACATTTT
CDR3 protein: CASSQVYTGGDQPQHF

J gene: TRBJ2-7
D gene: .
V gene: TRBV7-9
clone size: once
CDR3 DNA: TGTGCCAGCAGCTTAGCGCCGGGAGAGCAGTACTTC
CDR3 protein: CASSLAPGEQYF

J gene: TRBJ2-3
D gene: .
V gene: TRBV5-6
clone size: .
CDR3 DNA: TGTGCCAGCAGCCGCGGACCGGAGGGAACAGATACGCAGTATTTT
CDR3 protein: CASSRGPEGTDTQYF

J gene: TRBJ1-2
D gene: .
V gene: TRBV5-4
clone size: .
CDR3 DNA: TGTGCCAGCAGCTTGCGGGGTGGGGACTATGGCTACACCTTC
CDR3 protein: CASSLRGGDYGYTF

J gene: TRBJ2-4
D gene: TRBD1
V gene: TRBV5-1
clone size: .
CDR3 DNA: TGCGCCAGCAGCCCTGGACAGGGGAGGGATCAGTACTTC
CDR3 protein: CASSPGQGRDQYF

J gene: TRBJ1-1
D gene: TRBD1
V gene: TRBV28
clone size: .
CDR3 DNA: TGTGCCAGCAGTATAACAGGGGACGCTTTCTTT
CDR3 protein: CASSITGDAFF

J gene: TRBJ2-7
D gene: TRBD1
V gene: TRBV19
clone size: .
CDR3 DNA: TGTGCCAGTCGACAGGGGATAAAGAACGAGCAGTACTTC
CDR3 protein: CASRQGIKNEQYF

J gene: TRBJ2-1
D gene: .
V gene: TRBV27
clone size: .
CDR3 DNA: TGTGCCAGCAGTTTAAGCGGAAGCTCCTACAATGAGCAGTTCTTC
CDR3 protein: CASSLSGSSYNEQFF

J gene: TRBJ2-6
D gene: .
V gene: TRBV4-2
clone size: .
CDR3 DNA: TGTGCCAGCAGCCAAGACGGTCTAGCTAGCGGGGCCAACGTCCTGACTTTC
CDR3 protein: CASSQDGLASGANVLTF

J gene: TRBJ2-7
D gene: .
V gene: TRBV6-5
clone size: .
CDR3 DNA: TGTGCCAGCAGTTACGGTTGGGGGGATCGCCACGAGCAGTACTTC
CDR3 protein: CASSYGWGDRHEQYF

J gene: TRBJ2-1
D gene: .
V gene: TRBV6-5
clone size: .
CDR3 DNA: TGTGCCAGCAGTTACTCGACTGGGAGGCCTTACAATGAGCAGTTCTTC
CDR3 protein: CASSYSTGRPYNEQFF

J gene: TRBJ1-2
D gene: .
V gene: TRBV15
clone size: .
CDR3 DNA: TGTGCCACCAGCAGAGATTCGAGGTACGATGGCTACACCTTC
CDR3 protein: CATSRDSRYDGYTF

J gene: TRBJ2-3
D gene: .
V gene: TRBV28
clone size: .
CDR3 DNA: TGTGCCAGCAGAGACAGGACGGGGTTGAAGTATTTT
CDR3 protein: CASRDRTGLKYF

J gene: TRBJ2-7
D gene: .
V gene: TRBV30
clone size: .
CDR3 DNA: TGTGCCTGGAACAAACAGGAGAGCTCCTACGAGCAGTACTTC
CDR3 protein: CAWNKQESSYEQYF

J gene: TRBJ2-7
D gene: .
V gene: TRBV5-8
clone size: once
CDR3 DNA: TGTGCCAGCAGCTCGGGAGTCCCCTACGAGCAGTACTTC
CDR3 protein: CASSSGVPYEQYF

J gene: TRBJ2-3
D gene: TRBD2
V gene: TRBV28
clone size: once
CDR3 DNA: TGTGCCAGCAGTTTCGCTAGCGGGGGGGACACAGATACGCAGTATTTT
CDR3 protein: CASSFASGGDTDTQYF

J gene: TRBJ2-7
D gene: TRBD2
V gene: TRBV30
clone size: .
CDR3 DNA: TGTGCCTGGAAAGCGGGAGGGCTGTCCTACGAGCAGTACTTC
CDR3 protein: CAWKAGGLSYEQYF

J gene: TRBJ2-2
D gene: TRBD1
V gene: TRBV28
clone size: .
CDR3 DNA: TGTGCCAGCAGCTTGAACAGGGGACCCGGGGAGCTGTTTTTT
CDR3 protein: CASSLNRGPGELFF

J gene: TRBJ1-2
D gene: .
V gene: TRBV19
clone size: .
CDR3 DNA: TGTGCCAGTAACCGAGACAGTCTGCTATTATCCTATGGCTACACCTTC
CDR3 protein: CASNRDSLLLSYGYTF

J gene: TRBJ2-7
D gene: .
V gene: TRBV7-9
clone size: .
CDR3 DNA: TGTGCCAGCAGCTTAGCCCCAGGCGCAGGGCCCGCCTACGAGCAGTACTTC
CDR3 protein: CASSLAPGAGPAYEQYF

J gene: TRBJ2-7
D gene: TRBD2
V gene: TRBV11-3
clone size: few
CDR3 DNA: TGTGCCAGCAGCCCAGCGGGGCCCCGGACTCCTTCCTACGAGCAGTACTTC
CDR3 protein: CASSPAGPRTPSYEQYF

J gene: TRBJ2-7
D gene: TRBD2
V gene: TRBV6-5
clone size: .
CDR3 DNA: TGTGCCAGCAGCCCCCCCCTAGCGGGGCCCTACGAGCAGTACTTC
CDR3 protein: CASSPPLAGPYEQYF

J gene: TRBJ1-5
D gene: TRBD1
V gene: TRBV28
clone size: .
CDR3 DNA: TGTGCCAGCAGCCTTGACAGGGCGGGCGGCAATCAGCCCCAGCATTTT
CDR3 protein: CASSLDRAGGNQPQHF

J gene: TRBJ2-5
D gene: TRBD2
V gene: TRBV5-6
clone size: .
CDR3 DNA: TGTGCCAGCACCGAAACGACTCTAGCGGGAGGGGAAGGGGAGACCCAGTACTTC
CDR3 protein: CASTETTLAGGEGETQYF

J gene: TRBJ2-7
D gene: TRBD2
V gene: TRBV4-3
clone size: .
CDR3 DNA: TGCGCCAGCAGCCCCTCCCCGGGACTAGCCTACGAGCAGTACTTC
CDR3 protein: CASSPSPGLAYEQYF

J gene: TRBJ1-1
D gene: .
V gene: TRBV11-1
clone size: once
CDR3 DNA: TGTGCCAGCACCTTACGGGGGGGCACTGAAGCTTTCTTT
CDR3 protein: CASTLRGGTEAFF

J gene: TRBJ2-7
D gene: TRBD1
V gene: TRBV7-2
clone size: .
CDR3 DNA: TGTGCCAGCACCGACCTCGGACAGGGGGCCCTGAGCTCCTACGAGCAGTACTTC
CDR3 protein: CASTDLGQGALSSYEQYF

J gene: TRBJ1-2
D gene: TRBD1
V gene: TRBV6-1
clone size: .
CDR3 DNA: TGTGCCAGCAGTGTATTCTCCGGACAGGGGACTAACTATGGCTACACCTTC
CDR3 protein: CASSVFSGQGTNYGYTF

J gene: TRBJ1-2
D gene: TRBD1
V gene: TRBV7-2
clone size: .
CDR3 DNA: TGTGCCAGCAGCTTAGCGCTAGGGGGCCTTCGGTATGGCTACACCTTC
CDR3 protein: CASSLALGGLRYGYTF

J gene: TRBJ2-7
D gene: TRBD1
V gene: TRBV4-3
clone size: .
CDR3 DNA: TGCGCCAGCAGCCCCCGGGACAGTTCCTACGAGCAGTACTTC
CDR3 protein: CASSPRDSSYEQYF

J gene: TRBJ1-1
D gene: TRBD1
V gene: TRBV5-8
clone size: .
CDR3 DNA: TGTGCCAGCAGCTTGGAACGACAGGGGCCCACTGAAGCTTTCTTT
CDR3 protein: CASSLERQGPTEAFF

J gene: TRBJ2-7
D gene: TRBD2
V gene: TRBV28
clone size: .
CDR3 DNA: TGTGCCAGCAGTTGGGTTCCCGGGACTAGCGGGAACCCCTCCTACGAGCAGTACTTC
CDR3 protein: CASSWVPGTSGNPSYEQYF

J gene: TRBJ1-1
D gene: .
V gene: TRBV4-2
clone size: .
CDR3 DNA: TGTGCCAGCAGCCAAGAGGAGGGGCTCATGAACACTGAAGCTTTCTTT
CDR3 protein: CASSQEEGLMNTEAFF

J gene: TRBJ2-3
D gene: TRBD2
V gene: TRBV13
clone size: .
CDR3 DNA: TGTGCCAGCAGCACGACTAGCCTAATAAGAGATACGCAGTATTTT
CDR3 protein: CASSTTSLIRDTQYF

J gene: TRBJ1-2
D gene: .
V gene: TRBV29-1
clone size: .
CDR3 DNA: TGCAGCGTTGTCAGTGGCTATGGCTACACCTTC
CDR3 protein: CSVVSGYGYTF